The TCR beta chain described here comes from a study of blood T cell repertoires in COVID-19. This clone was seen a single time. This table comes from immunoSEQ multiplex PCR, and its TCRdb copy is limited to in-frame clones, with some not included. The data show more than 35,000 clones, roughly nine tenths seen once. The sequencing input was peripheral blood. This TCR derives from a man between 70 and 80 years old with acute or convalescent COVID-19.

CDR3 region: CASSSRLAGAREQYF. The CDR3 coding sequence is TGTGCCAGCAGTTCTCGACTAGCGGGAGCGCGCGAGCAGTACTTC. This chain connects TRBV27 to TRBJ2-7; 12 nucleotides line up with TRBD2. This CDR3 region has 15 residues. Germline V gives CDR1 MNHEY, CDR2 SMNVEV (reference sequence). The trim removed 4 bases at V and 6 bases at J, leaving 7 bases unmatched.